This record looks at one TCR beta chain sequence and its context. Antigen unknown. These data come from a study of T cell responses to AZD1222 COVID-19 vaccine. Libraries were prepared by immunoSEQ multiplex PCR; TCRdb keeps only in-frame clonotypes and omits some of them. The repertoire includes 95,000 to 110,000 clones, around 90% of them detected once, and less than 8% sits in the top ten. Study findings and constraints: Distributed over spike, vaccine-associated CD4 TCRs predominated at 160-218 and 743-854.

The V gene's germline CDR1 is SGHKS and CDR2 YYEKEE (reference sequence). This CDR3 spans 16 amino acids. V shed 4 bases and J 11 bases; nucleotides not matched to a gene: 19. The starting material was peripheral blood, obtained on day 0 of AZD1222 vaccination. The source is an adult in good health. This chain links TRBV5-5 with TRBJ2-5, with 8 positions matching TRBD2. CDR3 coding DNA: TGTGCCAGCAGCGCCGGGGGGGTAGCCCGGGGCCTTCGTCAGTACTTC. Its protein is CASSAGGVARGLRQYF.